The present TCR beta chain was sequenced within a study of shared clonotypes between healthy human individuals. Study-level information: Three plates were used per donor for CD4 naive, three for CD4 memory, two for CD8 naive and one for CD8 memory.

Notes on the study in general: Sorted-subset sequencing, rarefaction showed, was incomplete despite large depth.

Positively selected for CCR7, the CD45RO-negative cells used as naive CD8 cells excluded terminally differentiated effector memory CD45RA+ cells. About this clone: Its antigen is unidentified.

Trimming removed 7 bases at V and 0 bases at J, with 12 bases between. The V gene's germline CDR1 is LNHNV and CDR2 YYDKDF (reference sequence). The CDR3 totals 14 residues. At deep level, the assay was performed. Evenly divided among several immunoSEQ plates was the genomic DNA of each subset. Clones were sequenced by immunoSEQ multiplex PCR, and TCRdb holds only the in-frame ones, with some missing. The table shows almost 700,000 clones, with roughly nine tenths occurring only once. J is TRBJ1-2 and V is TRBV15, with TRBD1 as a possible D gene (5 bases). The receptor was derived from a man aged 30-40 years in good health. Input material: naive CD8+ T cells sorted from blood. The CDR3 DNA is TGTGCCACCACCCCGGGACGAACTAACTATGGCTACACCTTC. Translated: CATTPGRTNYGYTF.